A selection of T cell receptor beta chains follows, all from one sample in a study of T cell responses to AZD1222 COVID-19 vaccine. Profiling relied on immunoSEQ multiplex PCR, and the TCRdb table lists in-frame clones only, not all of them. The data contain some 60,000 clones, approximately 80% of them singletons. Source: peripheral blood, taken 28 days after the second AZD1222 dose. The receptors here all came from an adult who received the AZD1222 COVID-19 vaccine. Both conserved end residues are part of each CDR3. The order of the fields is clone size, D gene, V gene, J gene, CDR3 DNA, CDR3 protein. The D gene is left open where the match is weak. Size is omitted from some rows. Given values are once, few, many or a class for expanded clones.

-	-	TRBV5-6	TRBJ1-1	TGTGCCAGCAGCTTCAGGGGTGCGGACACTGAAGCTTTCTTT	CASSFRGADTEAFF
-	-	TRBV30	TRBJ1-1	TGTGCCTGGAGAGCTTGGGGGCAGGGCACTGAAGCTTTCTTT	CAWRAWGQGTEAFF
-	TRBD1	TRBV19	TRBJ1-6	TGTGCCAGTAGTATCGGGCCAGGGGGCAATTCACCCCTCCACTTT	CASSIGPGGNSPLHF
-	-	TRBV11-2	TRBJ2-2	TGTGCCAGCAGCTTTTCTATCGCCTCCATCGAGGAAGGGGAGCTGTTTTTT	CASSFSIASIEEGELFF
-	-	TRBV21-1	TRBJ2-1	TGTGCCAGCAGCACGGGTAGGGGGAGCTCCTACAATGAGCAGTTCTTC	CASSTGRGSSYNEQFF
-	-	TRBV11-2	TRBJ1-2	TGTGCCAGCAGCTTTAACTATGGCTACACCTTC	CASSFNYGYTF
few	TRBD1	TRBV28	TRBJ1-2	TGTGCCAGCAGTTACCCCCGGGACAGGAGACTACCTGCCGCGACCTTC	CASSYPRDRRLPAATF
few	-	TRBV7-8	TRBJ2-1	TGTGCCAGCAGCTTAGTACACAGGCCTTACAATGAGCAGTTCTTC	CASSLVHRPYNEQFF
few	-	TRBV2	TRBJ1-1	TGTGCCCGTGTCACAGGGACTGAAGCTTTCTTT	CARVTGTEAFF
-	TRBD1	TRBV6-5	TRBJ1-1	TGTGCCAGCAGTCCCCGGACAGGGAACACTGAAGCTTTCTTT	CASSPRTGNTEAFF
-	-	TRBV5-1	TRBJ1-2	TGCGCCAGCAGCCAACGGCCCGCGAGTGGCTACACCTTC	CASSQRPASGYTF
once	-	TRBV6-5	TRBJ1-1	TGTGCCAGCAGTTACCCCGACAGGAGGACTGAAGCTTTCTTT	CASSYPDRRTEAFF
few	-	TRBV28	TRBJ1-4	TGTGCCAGCAGTTTAGTTAATGAAAAACTGTTTTTT	CASSLVNEKLFF
once	TRBD1	TRBV6-5	TRBJ1-4	TGTGCCAGCAGTTACGGGGGACAGGGCGTGGAAAAACTGTTTTTT	CASSYGGQGVEKLFF
-	TRBD2	TRBV28	TRBJ2-3	TGTGCCAGCAGTTTAGATCTGGCGGGGGGCCGAGATACGCAGTATTTT	CASSLDLAGGRDTQYF
once	TRBD2	TRBV6-5	TRBJ2-3	TGTGCCAGCAGCCTGACTAGCGGGGTAGATACGCAGTATTTT	CASSLTSGVDTQYF
-	-	TRBV28	TRBJ2-1	TGTGCCAGCAGTTGGGGGGATGAGCAGTTCTTC	CASSWGDEQFF
-	-	TRBV28	TRBJ1-6	TGTGCCAGCAGTTTGCCGGGCTCCTATAATTCACCCCTCCACTTT	CASSLPGSYNSPLHF
-	-	TRBV28	TRBJ1-2	TGTGCCAGCAGAGCCACAGGGAAGAACTATGGCTACACCTTC	CASRATGKNYGYTF
-	TRBD2	TRBV11-3	TRBJ2-2	TGTCCCACCAACAACCCCGCGACTCGCGGGGGGGCCGGGGAGCTGTTTTTT	CPTNNPATRGGAGELFF
-	-	TRBV18	TRBJ1-1	TGTGCCAGCTCACCCGCGCCAGACAGTTTCACTGAAGCTTTCTTT	CASSPAPDSFTEAFF
-	-	TRBV19	TRBJ1-1	TGTGCCAGTAGGACCCTCTTCGGCGGAGCTTTCTTT	CASRTLFGGAFF
-	-	TRBV6-5	TRBJ2-2	TGTGCCAGCAGGTTCCCGGACTACACCGGGGAGCTGTTTTTT	CASRFPDYTGELFF
-	TRBD2	TRBV7-6	TRBJ2-3	TGTGCCAGCAGCCCCCGGGGAGGGGCCCCCTTCACAGATACGCAGTATTTT	CASSPRGGAPFTDTQYF
few	-	TRBV5-8	TRBJ1-1	TGTGCCAGCAGCTCCTCAGTGATAACTGAAGCTTTCTTT	CASSSSVITEAFF
-	-	TRBV4-2	TRBJ2-7	TGTGCCAGCAGCCAAGAGGCCAGGGCATACGAGCAGTACTTC	CASSQEARAYEQYF
-	-	TRBV10-3	TRBJ1-5	TGTGCCATCAGTGAAGGGGGGGGCAATCAGCCCCAGCATTTT	CAISEGGGNQPQHF
-	-	TRBV7-8	TRBJ2-7	TGTGCCAGCAGCTTATTTGGCAGAACAGTTTCCTACGAGCAGTACTTC	CASSLFGRTVSYEQYF
-	-	TRBV11-2	TRBJ2-1	TGTGCCAGCAGCCATATCTCCGTCGGCAGAGGGAATGAGCAGTTCTTC	CASSHISVGRGNEQFF
-	-	TRBV11-2	TRBJ2-7	TGTGCCAGCAGCTCCGCCTACGAGCAGTACTTC	CASSSAYEQYF
-	TRBD1	TRBV6-5	TRBJ2-5	TGTGCCAGCAGTTACCCGGGACAGGGTGCCTCGGAGACCCAGTACTTC	CASSYPGQGASETQYF
-	TRBD1	TRBV28	TRBJ1-2	TGTGCCAGCAGTGTTACAGGGGGGGAGGTGTATGGCTACACCTTC	CASSVTGGEVYGYTF
medium-sized	TRBD2	TRBV20-1	TRBJ2-1	TGCAGTGCTAGTGGCGGGGGGGCCTACAATGAGCAGTTCTTC	CSASGGGAYNEQFF
-	TRBD1	TRBV4-3	TRBJ1-6	TGCGCCAGCAGCTCCCTCCCCCAGACAGGGACGCCCTATAATTCACCCCTCCACTTT	CASSSLPQTGTPYNSPLHF
-	-	TRBV6-5	TRBJ2-7	TGTGCCAGCAGTTTTGTGGGACTTTCCTACGAGCAGTACTTC	CASSFVGLSYEQYF
few	-	TRBV2	TRBJ1-2	TGTGCCAGCAGTGTTCGGGGCCTTTATGGCTACACCTTC	CASSVRGLYGYTF
-	TRBD1	TRBV7-8	TRBJ1-2	TGTGCCAGCAGCTTAGCCGGGACAGACGATAACTATGGCTACACCTTC	CASSLAGTDDNYGYTF
-	-	TRBV29-1	TRBJ1-1	TGCAGCGTTGACGTTAGTGGGGGCACTGAAGCTTTCTTT	CSVDVSGGTEAFF
-	-	TRBV7-2	TRBJ1-3	TGTGCCAGCAGTTCCGATGTATTTATCTCTGGAAACACCATATATTTT	CASSSDVFISGNTIYF
once	-	TRBV5-8	TRBJ2-2	TGTGCCAGCAGCTCATTTGAGGGGAGAATCTTCGGCGGGGAGCTGTTTTTT	CASSSFEGRIFGGELFF
-	-	TRBV19	TRBJ1-6	TGTGCCAGTGGCCTCGGGGGGGAGGATTCACCCCTCCACTTT	CASGLGGEDSPLHF